This T cell receptor beta chain was found in a study of naive and memory T cell subsets. The study's findings and limits: RNA-based TCR counts may shift with T cell activation and differentiation. A few larger clonotypes appeared in naive repertoires, especially CD8, possibly memory cells re-expressing CD45RA. Clonotypes are single alpha or beta chains, not paired receptors.

This clonotype occurred a few times. The antigen remains undetermined. Both TRBC1 and TRBC2 were covered by a beta constant-region primer of two equimolar oligonucleotides. The ligated cDNA underwent four PCR rounds using SP2 and nested alpha and beta constant-region primers. Each CDR3 protein is one row after TCRdb ran MiXCR on the UMI-ligation and nested PCR reads. The sample has 150,000 or so distinct CDR3 sequences, approximately 24% seen once. The source material was naive CD4+ T cells from blood. This receptor was obtained from a human donor in good health.

The CDR3, as DNA: TGTGCCAGCACCATAGCGGTCTCCTACGAGCAGTACTTC. Protein sequence: CASTIAVSYEQYF. V gene TRBV7-2 combines with J gene TRBJ2-7; D possibly corresponds to TRBD2 (6 bases). This CDR3 comprises 13 residues. Trimming shortened V by 7 bases and J by 0 bases, and 10 bases separated the two germline ends. Looked up from germline, CDR1 is SGHTA and CDR2 is FQGNSA.